Listed below are T cell receptor beta chains from one sample, sequenced in a study of identical twins. TCRdb re-derived calls from the 5' RACE reads in MiXCR, one entry per CDR3 protein. The repertoire has some 500,000 distinct CDR3 sequences, roughly a fifth of them found once; the top ten carry around 1%. The same data also contributed to another study, on T cells expressing NK-cell markers.

Sequenced input: CD4+ T cells sorted from blood. These receptors all come from a woman between 18 and 29 years old in good health. Both conserved end residues are part of each CDR3. The D gene is left open where the match is weak. The size entry is marked missing in some rows and otherwise reads once, few, many or a size class.

few,TRBJ2-4,TRBD2,TRBV20-1,TGCAGTGCCTATACTAGCGGGGGGGCGAGGACCAAAAACATTCAGTACTTC,CSAYTSGGARTKNIQYF
.,TRBJ1-6,TRBD1,TRBV2,TGTGCCAGCGGATCGGGACAGGTGAAATCACCCCTCCACTTT,CASGSGQVKSPLHF
.,TRBJ2-1,.,TRBV6-5,TGTGCCAGCAGTTACGGCAGGGTCTACAATGAGCAGTTCTTC,CASSYGRVYNEQFF
few,TRBJ2-2,TRBD2,TRBV7-7,TGTGCTAGCGGCCGCGGGGGGCTGAACACCGGGGAGCTGTTTTTT,CASGRGGLNTGELFF
few,TRBJ2-7,.,TRBV6-5,TGTGCCAGCACATCGGACTTAAACGAGCAGTACTTC,CASTSDLNEQYF
many,TRBJ2-5,TRBD2,TRBV3-1,TGTGCCAGCAGCCAAGATTGGGACTATAACCAAGAGACCCAGTACTTC,CASSQDWDYNQETQYF
few,TRBJ2-3,.,TRBV5-1,TGCGCCAGCAGCATACGAAGCGGAGGCACAGATACGCAGTATTTT,CASSIRSGGTDTQYF
many,TRBJ2-7,TRBD2,TRBV6-2/TRBV6-3,TGTGCCAGCAGTATGGGACTAGCGGTTTCCTACGAGCAGTACTTC,CASSMGLAVSYEQYF
.,TRBJ2-1,TRBD2,TRBV12-5,TGTGCTAGTGTCCCCCGGGGACTAGCGAGTACTGAGCAGTTCTTC,CASVPRGLASTEQFF
.,TRBJ1-2,TRBD1,TRBV5-1,TGCGCCAGCAGCTTGGTCGGCAGGGGGCTCGCTGGCTACACCTTC,CASSLVGRGLAGYTF
.,TRBJ1-5,.,TRBV27,TGTGCCAGCAGCCTAACAGGGATTCAGCCCCAGCATTTT,CASSLTGIQPQHF
few,TRBJ2-1,.,TRBV7-3,TGTGCCAGCAGCTTAACCCCCGACCCCTCCTACAATGAGCAGTTCTTC,CASSLTPDPSYNEQFF
.,TRBJ2-2,TRBD2,TRBV7-3,TGTGCCAGCAGCTTATTTGGGGGGGGCACCGGGGAGCTGTTTTTT,CASSLFGGGTGELFF
.,TRBJ2-7,TRBD1,TRBV12-3/TRBV12-4,TGTGCCAGCAGCACCGGGGACAGGGGGGACTACGAGCAGTACTTC,CASSTGDRGDYEQYF
.,TRBJ2-3,.,TRBV5-1,TGCGCCAGCAGCTTGGTGGAGGGCCTCACAGATACGCAGTATTTT,CASSLVEGLTDTQYF
.,TRBJ2-7,.,TRBV29-1,TGCAGCGTTGAAGTTCCCGACAGCTACGAGCAGTACTTC,CSVEVPDSYEQYF
many,TRBJ1-2,TRBD1,TRBV7-2,TGTGCCAGCAGCCTGGGGACAGCCGAGTTTCATGGCTACACCTTC,CASSLGTAEFHGYTF
.,TRBJ2-3,TRBD2,TRBV6-1,TGTGCCAGCAGTGAGGGAGGGCCGTATACGCAGTATTTT,CASSEGGPYTQYF
.,TRBJ2-2,.,TRBV11-2,TGTGCCAGCAGCTTAATGGGGAGACAGATTGGTGGGGAGCTGTTTTTT,CASSLMGRQIGGELFF
.,TRBJ1-5,TRBD1,TRBV15,TGTGCCACCAGCAGAGGTGACAGGGGGGGTGGTCAGCCCCAGCATTTT,CATSRGDRGGGQPQHF
.,TRBJ2-7,TRBD1,TRBV10-3,TGTGCCATCAGTTTTGGACAGGGCAGAGAGCAGTACTTC,CAISFGQGREQYF
few,TRBJ1-1,.,TRBV5-1,TGCGCCAGCAGCTTTTCACCGGGATCCCAGAACACTGAAGCTTTCTTT,CASSFSPGSQNTEAFF
.,TRBJ1-5,TRBD1,TRBV6-5,TGTGCCAGCAGTTACTCGGGACAGACCAGGCCCCAGCATTTT,CASSYSGQTRPQHF
few,TRBJ1-2,TRBD1,TRBV5-1,TGCGCCAGCAGCTGGGGACAGGGTGGCTACACCTTC,CASSWGQGGYTF
.,TRBJ2-7,TRBD2,TRBV10-3,TGTGCCATCAGTTCACTAGCGGGGGGGCCAAACGAGCAGTACTTC,CAISSLAGGPNEQYF
.,TRBJ2-7,.,TRBV6-6,TGTGCCAGCAGTTACAAAGCCTACGAGCAGTACTTC,CASSYKAYEQYF
few,TRBJ2-7,TRBD2,TRBV7-2,TGTGCCAGCACGCAAGGGACTAGTAAAAGCGAGCAGTACTTC,CASTQGTSKSEQYF
.,TRBJ2-7,.,TRBV20-1,TGCAGTGCTAGTAACGCGGTCGCCTACGAGCAGTACTTC,CSASNAVAYEQYF
.,TRBJ2-7,.,TRBV29-1,TGCAGCGTTGCCCAGCGAGGGGGAGCCTACGAGCAGTACTTC,CSVAQRGGAYEQYF
few,TRBJ1-6,.,TRBV6-5,TGTGCCAGCAGTTACAAGGGTAGAAATTCACCCCTCCACTTT,CASSYKGRNSPLHF
.,TRBJ2-7,.,TRBV7-2,TGTGCCAGCAGCTTGTACGAACTCTACGAGCAGTACTTC,CASSLYELYEQYF
.,TRBJ2-7,TRBD1,TRBV11-2,TGTGCCAGCAACCCCCTGGCGGGACAGGGCTTCTACGAGCAGTACTTC,CASNPLAGQGFYEQYF
.,TRBJ2-7,.,TRBV12-3/TRBV12-4,TGTGCCAGCAGTTCCTCTCGCGAGCAGTACTTC,CASSSSREQYF
.,TRBJ2-7,TRBD2,TRBV20-1,TGCAGTGCTACAAACGTAGCGGGGGCCTACGAGCAGTACTTC,CSATNVAGAYEQYF
.,TRBJ2-5,TRBD1,TRBV7-9,TGTGCCAGCAGTCCCGGGACAGGGGTAGAGACCCAGTACTTC,CASSPGTGVETQYF
.,TRBJ2-7,.,TRBV9,TGTGCCAGCAGCGCCAACCGGGACCCCAGGGGACGCGAGCAGTACTTC,CASSANRDPRGREQYF
.,TRBJ2-7,.,TRBV20-1,TGCAGTGCTAGTATAAAGGCCCCGACTACCGAGCAGTACTTC,CSASIKAPTTEQYF
.,TRBJ2-5,.,TRBV15,TGTGCCACCAGCAGAGAGGTTCTGAGGGCCCAAGAGACCCAGTACTTC,CATSREVLRAQETQYF
few,TRBJ2-1,TRBD2,TRBV6-1,TGTGCCAGCAGTGCGGTAGCGGGGACTGAGCAGTTCTTC,CASSAVAGTEQFF
.,TRBJ2-7,.,TRBV12-3/TRBV12-4,TGTGCCAGCAGCAGGGACATCGCCGAGCAGTACTTC,CASSRDIAEQYF
few,TRBJ2-1,TRBD2,TRBV7-9,TGTGCCAGCAGCCCTTGGGGACTAGCGGCTCTCGAGCAGTTCTTC,CASSPWGLAALEQFF
.,TRBJ1-1,.,TRBV20-1,TGCAGTGCTGATCTCGCGCCGACAGCGAACACTGAAGCTTTCTTT,CSADLAPTANTEAFF
.,TRBJ2-3,.,TRBV3-1,TGTGCCAGCAGCCCCCGATGGGCAGATACGCAGTATTTT,CASSPRWADTQYF
few,TRBJ2-5,TRBD2,TRBV10-3,TGTGCCATCACCTCGGGACTAGCGGGAGAGGGCCAAGAGACCCAGTACTTC,CAITSGLAGEGQETQYF
few,TRBJ2-3,.,TRBV7-2,TGTGCCAGCAGCCCCGGCGGACGGGGAAGCACAGATACGCAGTATTTT,CASSPGGRGSTDTQYF
.,TRBJ2-7,.,TRBV6-5,TGTGCCAGCAGTTACTCGATTGGTAGGTCCGGGGGCGAGCAGTACTTC,CASSYSIGRSGGEQYF